These 8 T cell receptor beta chains were sequenced from one sample in a study of blood T cell repertoires in COVID-19. Libraries were prepared by immunoSEQ multiplex PCR; TCRdb keeps only in-frame clonotypes and omits some of them. This sample has around 370,000 clones, with around 87% found just once. Sequencing was done on a sample of peripheral blood. The receptors stem from a woman aged 50 to 60 with COVID-19, enrolled during active disease.

This clone was found once. The chain uses TRBV4-1 and TRBJ1-4, with a possible D match to TRBD1 (6 bases). This CDR3 is 16 amino acids long. Deletions cut 1 base from V and 8 bases from J, with 17 bases between. Per the germline V gene, CDR1 is MGHRA and CDR2 is YSYEKL. The CDR3 DNA reads TGCGCCAGCAGCCAAGGGAGGGGGGGCGCAAGGGAAAAACTGTTTTTT. Translation: CASSQGRGGAREKLFF.

This clone was detected a few times. The chain carries TRBV11-2 and TRBJ1-1; tentative D call: TRBD1 (6 bases). The V gene lost 3 bases and the J gene lost 5 bases, with 16 bases spanning the gap. The germline V gene has CDR1 SGHAT and CDR2 FQNNGV. This CDR3 has 15 residues. The CDR3 sequence is CASSFVAGEGTEAFF. The CDR3 DNA reads as TGTGCCAGCAGCTTCGTGGCAGGGGAAGGGACTGAAGCTTTCTTT.

This chain connects TRBV19 to TRBJ2-7; 7 bases fit TRBD1. This CDR3 is 14 amino acids long. V trimming: 8 bases; J trimming: 0 bases; junction bases outside the gene matches: 7. The V gene's germline CDR1 is LNHDA and CDR2 SQIVND (reference sequence). CDR3: CASQDRRSSYEQYF. The CDR3 DNA follows: TGTGCCAGTCAGGACAGGCGTTCCTCCTACGAGCAGTACTTC.

This rearrangement joins TRBV6-2 or TRBV6-3 to TRBJ2-2, with TRBD2 matching over 12 bases. The CDR3 length is 18 residues. V was clipped by 2 bases and J by 4 bases; unmatched bases: 8. Germline V gene data show CDR1 as MNHEY and CDR2 as SVGEGT. In DNA, the CDR3 is TGTGCCAGCAGTTACCCCATGATGACTAGCGGGAGCACCGGGGAGCTGTTTTTT. Encoded protein: CASSYPMMTSGSTGELFF.

The rearrangement joins TRBV7-9 to TRBJ1-1, with 7 nucleotides matching TRBD1. The junction had 17 bases not matched to a gene; V was cut back by 7 bases and J by 0 bases. Germline lookup yields CDR1 SEHNR and CDR2 FQNEAQ (reference sequence). This CDR3 comprises 18 residues. The CDR3 region is CASIPGSRGRGMNTEAFF. CDR3 nucleotides: TGTGCCAGCATCCCTGGGTCCAGGGGCAGGGGGATGAACACTGAAGCTTTCTTT.

The J gene is TRBJ1-1, the V gene TRBV11-2, with unresolved D. The CDR3 consists of 13 residues. Germline V gene data show CDR1 as SGHAT and CDR2 as FQNNGV. Trimming stripped 2 bases from V and 7 bases from J, with 11 bases between. The chain's CDR3 is CASSLTVSVEAFF. CDR3 DNA sequence: TGTGCCAGCAGCTTAACTGTTTCCGTTGAAGCTTTCTTT.

The chain recombines TRBV5-1 with TRBJ1-2; 7 nucleotides align to TRBD1. Germline assignment: CDR1 SGHRS and CDR2 YFSETQ. The V gene end was trimmed by 4 bases and the J gene end by 4 bases; junction bases not matched to a gene: 13. This CDR3 has 16 residues. The CDR3 loop reads CASSRAGQSSSYGYTF. The CDR3 DNA is TGCGCCAGCAGCCGGGCGGGACAGTCGTCAAGCTATGGCTACACCTTC.

This clone was observed many times. V and J are TRBV9 and TRBJ2-2, with 10 bases aligning to TRBD2. The CDR3 loop spans 17 amino acids. CDR1 SGDLS and CDR2 YYNGEE come from the germline V gene. The V segment lost 1 base and the J segment 7 bases; nucleotides outside the gene matches: 10. CDR3 amino acids: CASSVKASGSRGGELFF. As DNA, the CDR3 is TGTGCCAGCAGCGTAAAGGCTAGCGGGAGTAGGGGCGGGGAGCTGTTTTTT.